One and the same sample provided the 18 T cell receptor beta chains below, sequenced in a study of shared clonotypes between healthy human individuals. Generated by immunoSEQ multiplex PCR, the TCRdb table keeps only in-frame clones and is missing some. The table shows under 1,100,000 clones, with 78% occurring only once. What was sequenced was memory CD4+ T cells from PBMCs. Described subset: CD45RA-negative fraction. These TCRs come from a young man in good health. Some clones in this sample may be carry-over from other donors' samples.

This sequence joins TRBV2 and TRBJ2-3; D possibly corresponds to TRBD1 (6 bases). Germline lookup yields CDR1 SNHLY and CDR2 FYNNEI. Trimming stripped 7 bases from V and 0 bases from J, with 11 bases between. This CDR3 region has 14 residues. DNA for the CDR3: TGTGCCAGCAAGGTGGACAGTAGCACAGATACGCAGTATTTT. Translated: CASKVDSSTDTQYF.

This chain uses TRBV7-3 with TRBJ2-3, with D perhaps TRBD2 (5 bases). Germline V CDR1 and CDR2: SGHTA, FQGTGA. V lost 0 bases, J lost 1 base, and 17 bases lay in between. The CDR3 runs to 18 residues. For the CDR3, the DNA is TGTGCCAGCAGCTTAACTCGAGGTTTTAGCGTTGGCACAGATACGCAGTATTTT. It specifies CASSLTRGFSVGTDTQYF.

The V call is TRBV7-2, the J call TRBJ2-1; 12 bases fit TRBD2. The CDR3 has 14 amino acids. J lost 6 bases, V lost 5 bases, and 2 bases had no gene match. Germline CDR1 and CDR2: SGHTA and FQGNSA. For the CDR3, the DNA is TGTGCCAGCAGCAGACTAGCGGGAGCCAATGAGCAGTTCTTC. Encoded protein: CASSRLAGANEQFF.

This clone showed up just once. The chain joins TRBV14 to TRBJ1-1; possible D gene TRBD1, 6 bases. The germline V gene encodes CDR1 SGHDN and CDR2 FVKESK. The ends were cut back, 4 bases at V and 8 bases at J, with 14 bases in the middle. This CDR3 is 13 amino acids long. CDR3 bases: TGTGCCAGCAGCCGAGGGGGGCTGACAGAAGCTTTCTTT. Its translation is CASSRGGLTEAFF.

V and J are TRBV30 and TRBJ2-4; 11 bases fit TRBD1. The CDR3 extends over 19 amino acids. In germline, CDR1 is GTSNPN, CDR2 SVGIG (reference sequence). With V trimmed by 0 bases and J by 6 bases, 16 bases remained unmatched. CDR3 sequence: CAWSVRTGGAGSTGNIQYF. The DNA of the CDR3 is TGTGCCTGGAGTGTAAGGACAGGGGGCGCAGGTAGTACGGGAAACATTCAGTACTTC.

The table lists this clone with a count of one. This chain joins TRBV5-1 and TRBJ2-7; TRBD2 agrees at 11 bases. Germline V gene data show CDR1 as SGHRS and CDR2 as YFSETQ. The V segment lost 4 bases and the J segment 3 bases; nucleotides outside the gene matches: 6. This CDR3 spans 15 amino acids. In nucleotides, the CDR3 is TGCGCCAGCAGCCCCATAGCGGGAGGGAACTACGAGCAGTACTTC. Protein product: CASSPIAGGNYEQYF.

This chain uses TRBV28 with TRBJ2-1; 7 nucleotides agree with TRBD2. Looked up from germline, CDR1 is MDHEN and CDR2 is SYDVKM. J gave up 2 bases and V 3 bases, and 4 bases lay outside the gene matches. The CDR3 runs to 15 residues. This CDR3 is CASSFTGGTYNEQFF. In DNA, the CDR3 is TGTGCCAGCAGTTTTACGGGAGGAACCTACAATGAGCAGTTCTTC.

This sequence joins TRBV10-2 and TRBJ1-1; possibly TRBD1 for D (6 bases). The ends were cut back, 6 bases at V and 5 bases at J, with 13 bases in the middle. CDR3 length equals 13 residues. Germline CDR1 is WSHSY and CDR2 is SAAADI. CDR3 loop: CASSGRGGTEAFF. CDR3 in DNA: TGCGCCAGCAGCGGCAGGGGTGGGACTGAAGCTTTCTTT.

This chain connects TRBV18 to TRBJ1-1, with 7 bases that match TRBD1. The CDR3 consists of 15 residues. From germline, CDR1 is KGHSH and CDR2 LQKENI. V lost 6 bases to trimming and J lost 4 bases; unmatched junction nucleotides: 11. The CDR3 loop reads CASSSQGGGGTEAFF. DNA for the CDR3: TGTGCCAGCTCCTCCCAGGGGGGAGGGGGCACTGAAGCTTTCTTT.

The J gene is TRBJ2-7, the V gene TRBV5-6, with 8 bases identical to TRBD2. This CDR3 is built from 14 residues. After removal of 2 bases from V and 0 bases from J, the junction contained 1 base not matched to a gene. CDR1 and CDR2 (germline): SGHDT, YYEEEE. The CDR3 coding sequence is TGTGCCAGCAGCTTTGGGACTAGCTCCTACGAGCAGTACTTC. This encodes CASSFGTSSYEQYF.

This clone has more than one count but fewer than ten. The gene calls are TRBV19 and TRBJ2-2, with D unclear. Per the germline V gene, CDR1 is LNHDA and CDR2 is SQIVND (reference sequence). V lost 6 bases, J lost 7 bases, and 9 bases lay in between. The CDR3 is 12 residues long. The CDR3 DNA reads as TGTGCCAGTAGACCCCTTTTCGGGGAGCTGTTTTTT. Protein sequence: CASRPLFGELFF. Together with reference TRBV19 and TRBJ2-2, the CDR3 gives the full variable domain: DGGITQSPKYLFRKEGQNVTLSCEQNLNHDAMYWYRQDPGQGLRLIYYSQIVNDFQKGDIAEGYSVSREKKESFPLTVTSAQKNPTAFYLCASRPLFGELFFGEGSRLTVL.

The chain employs TRBV14 and TRBJ1-2, with a possible D match to TRBD1 (6 bases). CDR3 length equals 20 residues. Trimming cost V 0 bases and J 7 bases, with 30 bases left between them. The germline CDR1 and CDR2 sequences are SGHDN and FVKESK. CDR3 DNA sequence: TGTGCCAGCAGCCAAGATGGATCAGCGGGCAGGGGACCGGCCGTCTCTGGCTACACCTTC. Translation gives CASSQDGSAGRGPAVSGYTF.

V and J are TRBV5-1 and TRBJ2-7, with D possibly being TRBD1 (6 bases). The CDR3 covers 13 residues. Germline V gives CDR1 SGHRS, CDR2 YFSETQ. Trimming pared 4 bases from V and 6 bases from J, leaving 14 bases between. The CDR3 region is CASSQGGDTEQYF. The CDR3, as DNA: TGCGCCAGCAGCCAAGGTGGGGACACCGAGCAGTACTTC. Full variable domain (missing parts from reference TRBV5-1 and TRBJ2-7): KAGVTQTPRYLIKTRGQQVTLSCSPISGHRSVSWYQQTPGQGLQFLFEYFSETQRNKGNFPGRFSGRQFSNSRSEMNVSTLELGDSALYLCASSQGGDTEQYFGPGTRLTVT.

The chain employs TRBV7-9 and TRBJ2-5; D gene ambiguous. This CDR3 contains 15 residues. Germline CDR1 reads SEHNR; CDR2 reads FQNEAQ (reference sequence). V was shortened by 0 bases and J by 1 base, with 9 bases between the two germline ends. CDR3 coding DNA: TGTGCCAGCAGCTTAGCCGTAACGCCCCAAGAGACCCAGTACTTC. Protein product: CASSLAVTPQETQYF.

The V gene is TRBV10-1, the J gene TRBJ2-3; a possible D gene is TRBD1 (7 bases). In germline, CDR1 is WNHNN, CDR2 SYGVQD (reference sequence). V lost 6 bases, J lost 5 bases, and 12 bases lay in between. CDR3 size: 13 residues. This CDR3 reads CASSRRGEDTQYF. The CDR3 DNA is TGCGCCAGCAGCCGCAGGGGGGAAGATACGCAGTATTTT.

The chain couples TRBV2 to TRBJ2-2; 7 bases line up with TRBD1. With V trimmed by 6 bases and J by 7 bases, 11 bases remained unmatched. From germline, CDR1 is SNHLY and CDR2 FYNNEI. The CDR3 totals 15 residues. The CDR3 DNA reads as TGTGCCAGCAGCGTCCAGACAGGGCCGGGCGGGGAGCTGTTTTTT. Translation gives CASSVQTGPGGELFF.

The chain employs TRBV4-1 and TRBJ2-7, with D hard to call. Germline V gives CDR1 MGHRA, CDR2 YSYEKL. The CDR3 loop spans 15 amino acids. Trimming cost V 0 bases and J 7 bases, with 16 bases left between them. Here the CDR3 reads CASSQEPGQYLEQYF. As DNA, the CDR3 is TGCGCCAGCAGCCAAGAACCGGGCCAATACTTGGAGCAGTACTTC.

J is TRBJ2-2 and V is TRBV19; 7 nucleotides match TRBD2. The length of the CDR3 is 14 residues. CDR1 and CDR2 from the germline V gene are LNHDA and SQIVND (reference sequence). V was pared by 4 bases and J by 5 bases, with 4 bases of the junction left unmatched. CDR3 nucleotides: TGTGCCAGTAGTAGCGGGAGAAGGACCGGGGAGCTGTTTTTT. This codes for CASSSGRRTGELFF.